This TCR beta chain was obtained from a study of cytomegalovirus exposure and HLA in healthy donors. Overall study results and limits: With high specificity and sensitivity, the classifier reportedly diagnosed cytomegalovirus status. Being indistinguishable, some V segments were excluded, TRBV6-2 and TRBV6-3 among them. As confirmed in vitro, a few CMV-associated chains were specific for CMV antigens.

With 60 Vbeta and 13 Jbeta primers, the PCR was carried out. Original data processing: A later analysis counted around 80 million unique TCR beta chains, around 10 million shared. Clones were sequenced by immunoSEQ multiplex PCR, and TCRdb holds only the in-frame ones, with some missing. V, J and clone size were drawn from that table, and D and trimming were deduced from the DNA. In all, the sample yields some 120,000 clones. Details on this clone: The antigen remains unidentified.

The CDR3 is made up of 13 amino acids. V lost 8 bases to trimming and J lost 4 bases, with 17 bases between them. Germline CDR1 is GTSNPN and CDR2 is SVGIG (reference sequence). The chain combines TRBV30 with TRBJ1-1; D call uncertain. Sequenced input: PBMCs. This sequence was found in a man aged 35 to 55 in good health and CMV-seronegative. This CDR3 reads CAREEVSGTEAFF. The DNA for the CDR3 is TGTGCCCGGGAGGAAGTGAGCGGCACTGAAGCTTTCTTT.